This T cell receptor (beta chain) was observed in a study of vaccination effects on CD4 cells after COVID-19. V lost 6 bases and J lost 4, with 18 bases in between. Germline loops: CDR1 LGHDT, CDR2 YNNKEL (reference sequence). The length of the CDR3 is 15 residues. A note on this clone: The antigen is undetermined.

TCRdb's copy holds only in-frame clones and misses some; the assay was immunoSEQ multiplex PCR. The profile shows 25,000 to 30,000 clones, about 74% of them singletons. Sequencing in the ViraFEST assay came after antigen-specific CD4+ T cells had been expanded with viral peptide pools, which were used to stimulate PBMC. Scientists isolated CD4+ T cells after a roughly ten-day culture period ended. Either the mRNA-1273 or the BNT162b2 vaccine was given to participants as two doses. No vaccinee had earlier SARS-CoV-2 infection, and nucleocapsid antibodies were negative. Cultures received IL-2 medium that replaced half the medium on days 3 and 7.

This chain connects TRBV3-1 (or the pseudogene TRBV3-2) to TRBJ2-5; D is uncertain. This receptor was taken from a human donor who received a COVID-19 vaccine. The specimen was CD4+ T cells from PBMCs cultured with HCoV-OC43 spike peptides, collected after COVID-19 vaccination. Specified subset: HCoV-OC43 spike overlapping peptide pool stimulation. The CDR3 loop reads CASSDVSGRGETQYF. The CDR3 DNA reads TGTGCCAGCAGTGACGTCAGTGGACGCGGAGAGACCCAGTACTTC.